What follows describes a single T cell receptor beta chain. Its antigen is still unknown. This sample stems from a study of lymphopenia after photon versus proton radiotherapy. The CDR3 extends over 15 amino acids. V gave up 0 bases and J gave up 1 base, with 7 bases separating them. Germline CDR1 MNHEY, CDR2 SMNVEV (reference sequence). Produced via immunoSEQ multiplex PCR; TCRdb's table is partial and in-frame only. The table has 50,000 to 60,000 clones, roughly 90% seen once. The study, taken as a whole, reports: Post-nadir TCR diversity decline inversely tracked overall survival among those who died. After lymphocyte nadir, photon-treated repertoires showed oligoclonal expansion, especially CD8+ Temra. Photon-treated patients lost naive T cells and TCR diversity; proton-treated stayed stable.

The receptor was isolated from a woman between 40 and 55 years old with cholangiocarcinoma. V usage is TRBV27 and J usage is TRBJ1-5, with D hard to call. This specimen consisted of peripheral blood, obtained from a patient treated with photon-based radiotherapy. CDR3 nucleotides: TGTGCCAGCAGTTTATCGTCCGGCAGCAATCAGCCCCAGCATTTT. This encodes CASSLSSGSNQPQHF.